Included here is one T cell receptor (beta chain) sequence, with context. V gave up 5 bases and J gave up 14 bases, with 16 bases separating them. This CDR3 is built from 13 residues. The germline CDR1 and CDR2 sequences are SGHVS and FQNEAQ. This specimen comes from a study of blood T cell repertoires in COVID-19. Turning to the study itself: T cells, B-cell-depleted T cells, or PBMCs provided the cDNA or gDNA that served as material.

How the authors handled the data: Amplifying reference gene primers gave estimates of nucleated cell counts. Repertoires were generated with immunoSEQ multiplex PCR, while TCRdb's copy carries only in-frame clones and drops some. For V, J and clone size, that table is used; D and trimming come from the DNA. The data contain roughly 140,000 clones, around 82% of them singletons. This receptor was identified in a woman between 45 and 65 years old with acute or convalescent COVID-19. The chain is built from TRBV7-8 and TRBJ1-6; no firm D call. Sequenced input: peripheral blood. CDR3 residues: CASSREHKAALHF. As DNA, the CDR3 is TGTGCCAGCAGCCGCGAACACAAAGCGGCCCTCCACTTT.